Sequencing of this T cell receptor beta chain was carried out in a study of T cell responses to AZD1222 COVID-19 vaccine. Study-level information: Pooling of second doses given at about 4 or about 12 weeks was done.

TCRdb's table, derived via immunoSEQ multiplex PCR, lists solely in-frame clones and lacks some. The sample gives around 94,000 clones, about 88% of which show up once; roughly 19% is in the top ten. A note on this clone: Its antigen is not known.

General observations from the study: Repertoire samples came only from after the peak T cell response. Reportedly, close to half of spike-specific TCRs are directed against unmutated variant regions.

The ends were cut back, 4 bases at V and 7 bases at J, with 16 bases in the middle. The germline V gene has CDR1 SEHNR and CDR2 FQNEAQ (reference sequence). The CDR3 contains 14 residues. The sequencing here drew on peripheral blood, taken on day 0 of AZD1222 vaccination. This sequence joins TRBV7-9 and TRBJ1-1, with TRBD1 as a possible D gene (5 bases). The receptor was derived from an adult in good health. CDR3 DNA sequence: TGTGCCAGCAGCTCCGGGACCTCGGGGCGTGAAGCTTTCTTT. Residues: CASSSGTSGREAFF.